This entry is about one T cell receptor beta chain. Antigen unknown. V shed 6 bases and J 3 bases; nucleotides not matched to a gene: 7. Germline V lookup: CDR1 MNHEY, CDR2 SVGAGI. This CDR3 spans 14 amino acids. These data come from a study of OX40 agonist ivuxolimab in advanced cancers. The method was immunoSEQ multiplex PCR; TCRdb's version includes in-frame clones alone and lacks a portion of them. The repertoire holds 20,000 or so clones, under 90% seen once, with around 30% in the top ten. General study points: Clonal expansion by week 6 occurred in CD4+ and CD8+ blood T cells (at 0.1 to 3.0 mg/kg).

The V and J genes are TRBV6-5 and TRBJ1-2; 7 nucleotides line up with TRBD1. The material sequenced was CD4+ or CD8+ T cells sorted from blood, taken in a trial of the OX40 agonist ivuxolimab. This clonotype was obtained from an adult with an advanced solid tumor such as melanoma, head and neck, liver or kidney cancer. The CDR3 nucleotides are TGTGCCAGCAGCATCCGGGACAGAGACTATGGCTACACCTTC. This gives the protein CASSIRDRDYGYTF.